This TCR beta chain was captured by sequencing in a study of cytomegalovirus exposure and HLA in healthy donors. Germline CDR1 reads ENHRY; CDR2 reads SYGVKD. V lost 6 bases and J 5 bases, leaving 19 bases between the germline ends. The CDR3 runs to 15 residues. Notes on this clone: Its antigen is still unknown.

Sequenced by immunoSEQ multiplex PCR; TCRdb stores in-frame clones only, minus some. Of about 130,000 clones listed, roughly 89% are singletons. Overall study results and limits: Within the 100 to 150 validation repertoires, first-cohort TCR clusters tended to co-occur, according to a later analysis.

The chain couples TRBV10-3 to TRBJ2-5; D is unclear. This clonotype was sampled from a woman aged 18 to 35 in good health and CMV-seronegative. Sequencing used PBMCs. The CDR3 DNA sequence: TGTGCCATCAGCCAAGCACTAAAGCCAGAGGAGACCCAGTACTTC. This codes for CAISQALKPEETQYF.